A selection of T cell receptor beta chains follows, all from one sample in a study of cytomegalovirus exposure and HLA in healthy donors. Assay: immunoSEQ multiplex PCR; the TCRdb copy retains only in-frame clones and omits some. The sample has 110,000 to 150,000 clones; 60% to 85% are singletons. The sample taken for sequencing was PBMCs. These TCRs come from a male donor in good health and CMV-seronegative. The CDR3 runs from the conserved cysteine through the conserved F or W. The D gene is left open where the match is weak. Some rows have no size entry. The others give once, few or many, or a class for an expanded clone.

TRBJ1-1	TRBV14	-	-	TGTGCCAGCAGCCCCCAGGGGAGGGCAGACAGCACTGAAGCTTTCTTT	CASSPQGRADSTEAFF
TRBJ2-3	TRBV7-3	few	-	TGTGCCAGCAGCCGAGGGAGCGGTATAGATACGCAGTATTTT	CASSRGSGIDTQYF
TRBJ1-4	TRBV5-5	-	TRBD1	TGTGCCCGCAGCTTGGTTACCGGGACAGGGATTGAAAAACTGTTTTTT	CARSLVTGTGIEKLFF
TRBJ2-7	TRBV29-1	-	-	TGCAGCGTTGGGGGGGATTACGAGCAGTACTTC	CSVGGDYEQYF
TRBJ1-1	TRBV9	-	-	TGTGCCAGCAGCGCGCCAGGGAACACTGAAGCTTTCTTT	CASSAPGNTEAFF
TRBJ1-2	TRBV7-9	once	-	TGTGCGAGTTCCAGGGAAAAATATGGCTACACCTTC	CASSREKYGYTF
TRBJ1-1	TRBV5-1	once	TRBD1	TGCGCCAGCAGCTTCGGGGACAGGGACACTGAAGCTTTCTTT	CASSFGDRDTEAFF
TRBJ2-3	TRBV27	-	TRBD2	TGTGCCAGCAGTGCTAAACTAGCGGGGACGCAGTATTTT	CASSAKLAGTQYF
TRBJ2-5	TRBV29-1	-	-	TGCAGCCTGTTGAGTTTTGGAGAAGAGACCCAGTACTTC	CSLLSFGEETQYF
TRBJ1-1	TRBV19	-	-	TGTGCCAGTAGTATAAAGGCCAGGGGCGGTGAAGCTTTCTTT	CASSIKARGGEAFF
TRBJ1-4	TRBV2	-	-	TGTGCCAGCAGTGAACGGGGGGTAAATGAAAAACTGTTTTTT	CASSERGVNEKLFF
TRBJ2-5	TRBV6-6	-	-	TGTGCCAGCAGTTACCGGGAGACCCAGTACTTC	CASSYRETQYF
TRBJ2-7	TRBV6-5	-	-	TGTGCCAGCAGCCCCTCCCCCGGCGAGCAGTACTTC	CASSPSPGEQYF
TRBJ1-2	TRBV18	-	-	TGTGCCAGCTCATCCGGGGTCGGGGGGCAAGGAGGCTATGGCTACACCTTC	CASSSGVGGQGGYGYTF
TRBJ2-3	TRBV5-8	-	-	TGTGCCAGCAGCCCGGCAGGGCGCACAGATACGCAGTATTTT	CASSPAGRTDTQYF
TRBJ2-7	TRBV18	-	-	TGTGCCAGCTCACCACTAGGCGGAACCTCCTACGAGCAGTACTTC	CASSPLGGTSYEQYF
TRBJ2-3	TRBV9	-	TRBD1	TGTGCCAGTTGCTACAGGGGGCTCAGCACAGATACGCAGTATTTT	CASCYRGLSTDTQYF